What follows are 3 T cell receptor beta chains derived from one specimen sequenced in a study of blood T cell repertoires in COVID-19. Some clones are missing from TCRdb's copy, which holds only in-frame ones; the method was immunoSEQ multiplex PCR. In the table there are 30,000 to 40,000 clones, just under 75% of which are singletons. Source material: peripheral blood. All receptors derive from a man between 70 and 80 years old with COVID-19, enrolled during active disease.

The chain has TRBV18 and TRBJ1-5, with 9 positions matching TRBD1. The V gene's germline CDR1 is KGHSH and CDR2 LQKENI. V gave up 6 bases and J gave up 7 bases; unmatched junction bases: 4. The CDR3 totals 13 residues. The CDR3 protein is CASSDRGRQPQHF. The CDR3 DNA reads as TGTGCCAGCTCGGACAGGGGACGCCAGCCCCAGCATTTT.

The V call is TRBV30, the J call TRBJ2-7; TRBD2 aligns across 8 bases. This CDR3 is built from 14 residues. Looked up from germline, CDR1 is GTSNPN and CDR2 is SVGIG (reference sequence). Unmatched junction bases numbered 4, after V lost 1 base and J lost 2 bases. The CDR3 protein is CAWSGTGGTYEQYF. The CDR3 DNA sequence: TGTGCCTGGAGTGGTACGGGGGGGACCTACGAGCAGTACTTC.

The chain carries TRBV13 and TRBJ1-6; 7 bases are shared with TRBD1. This CDR3 has 16 amino acids. V shed 4 bases and J 7 bases; nucleotides not matched to a gene: 10. Germline CDR1 and CDR2: PRHDT and FYEKMQ (reference sequence). The CDR3 loop is CASSSRTGAINSPLHF. As DNA, the CDR3 is TGTGCCAGCAGCTCACGAACAGGGGCGATAAATTCACCCCTCCACTTT.